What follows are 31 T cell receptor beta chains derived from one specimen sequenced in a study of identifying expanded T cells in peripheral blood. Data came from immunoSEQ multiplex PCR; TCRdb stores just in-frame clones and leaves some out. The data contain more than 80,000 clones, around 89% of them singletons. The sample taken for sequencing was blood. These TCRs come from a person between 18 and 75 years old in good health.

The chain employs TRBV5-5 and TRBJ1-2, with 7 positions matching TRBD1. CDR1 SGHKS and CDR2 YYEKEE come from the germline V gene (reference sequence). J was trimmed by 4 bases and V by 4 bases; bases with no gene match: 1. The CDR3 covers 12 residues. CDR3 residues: CASSRDSYGYTF. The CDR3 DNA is TGTGCCAGCAGCCGGGACAGCTATGGCTACACCTTC.

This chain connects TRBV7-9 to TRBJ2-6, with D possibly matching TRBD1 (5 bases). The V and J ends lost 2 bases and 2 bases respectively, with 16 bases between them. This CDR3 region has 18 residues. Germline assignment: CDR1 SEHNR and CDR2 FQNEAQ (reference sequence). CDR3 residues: CASSLSQGHRAGANVLTF. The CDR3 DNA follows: TGTGCCAGCAGCTTAAGCCAGGGCCACCGCGCTGGGGCCAACGTCCTGACTTTC.

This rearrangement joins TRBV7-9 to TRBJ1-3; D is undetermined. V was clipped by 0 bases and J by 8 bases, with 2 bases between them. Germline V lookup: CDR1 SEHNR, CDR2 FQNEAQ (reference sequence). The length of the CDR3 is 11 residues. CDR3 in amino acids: CASSLADTIYF. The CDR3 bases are TGTGCCAGCAGCTTAGCGGACACCATATATTTT. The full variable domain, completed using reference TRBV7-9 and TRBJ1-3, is DTGVSQNPRHKITKRGQNVTFRCDPISEHNRLYWYRQTLGQGPEFLTYFQNEAQLEKSRLLSDRFSAERPKGSFSTLEIQRTEQGDSAMYLCASSLADTIYFGEGSWLTVV.

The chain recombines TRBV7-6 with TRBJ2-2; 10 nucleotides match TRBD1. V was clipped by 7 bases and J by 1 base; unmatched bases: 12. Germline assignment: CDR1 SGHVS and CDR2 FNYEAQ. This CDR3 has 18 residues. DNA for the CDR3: TGTGCCAGCACCCCGCGACGACAGGGGGCCCTGAACACCGGGGAGCTGTTTTTT. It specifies CASTPRRQGALNTGELFF.

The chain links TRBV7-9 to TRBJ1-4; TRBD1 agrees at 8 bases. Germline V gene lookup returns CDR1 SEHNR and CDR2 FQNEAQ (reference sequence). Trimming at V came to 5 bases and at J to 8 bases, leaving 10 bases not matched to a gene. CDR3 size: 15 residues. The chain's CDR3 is CASSRTDRGGEKLFF. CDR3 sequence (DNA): TGTGCCAGCAGCCGAACAGACAGGGGTGGGGAAAAACTGTTTTTT.

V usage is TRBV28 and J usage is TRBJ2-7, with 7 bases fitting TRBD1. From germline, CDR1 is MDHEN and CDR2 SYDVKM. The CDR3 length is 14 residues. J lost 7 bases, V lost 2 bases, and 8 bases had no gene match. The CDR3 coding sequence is TGTGCCAGCAGTTTAGGGTACAGGGGCGGGGAGCAGTACTTC. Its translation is CASSLGYRGGEQYF.

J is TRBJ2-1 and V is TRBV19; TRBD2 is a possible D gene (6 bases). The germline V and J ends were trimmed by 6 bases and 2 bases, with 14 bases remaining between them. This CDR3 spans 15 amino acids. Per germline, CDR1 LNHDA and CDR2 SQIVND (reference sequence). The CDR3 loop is CASSPTGEAYNEQFF. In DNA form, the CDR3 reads TGTGCCAGTAGCCCGACGGGAGAGGCCTACAATGAGCAGTTCTTC.

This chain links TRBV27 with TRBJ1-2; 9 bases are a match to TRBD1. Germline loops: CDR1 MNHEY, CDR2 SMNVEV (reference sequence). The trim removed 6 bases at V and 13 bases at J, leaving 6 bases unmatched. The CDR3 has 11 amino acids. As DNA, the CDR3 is TGTGCCAGCAGCCTTGGACAGGGGCTCACCTTC. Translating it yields CASSLGQGLTF.

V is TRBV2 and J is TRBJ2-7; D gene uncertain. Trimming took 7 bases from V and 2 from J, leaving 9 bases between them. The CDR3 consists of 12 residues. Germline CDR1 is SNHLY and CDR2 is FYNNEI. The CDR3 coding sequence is TGTGCCAGCATGGGCAGAACCTACGAGCAGTACTTC. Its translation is CASMGRTYEQYF.

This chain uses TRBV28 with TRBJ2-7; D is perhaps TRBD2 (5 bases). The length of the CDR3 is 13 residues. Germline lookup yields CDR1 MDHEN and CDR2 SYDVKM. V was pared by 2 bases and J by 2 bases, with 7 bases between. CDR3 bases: TGTGCCAGCAGTTTAAGGACTGCCTACGAGCAGTACTTC. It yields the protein CASSLRTAYEQYF.

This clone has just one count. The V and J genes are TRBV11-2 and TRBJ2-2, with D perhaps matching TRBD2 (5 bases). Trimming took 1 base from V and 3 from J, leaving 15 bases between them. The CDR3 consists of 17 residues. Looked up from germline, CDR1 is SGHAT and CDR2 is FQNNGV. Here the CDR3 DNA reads TGTGCCAGCAGCTTAGGACTATCCCAGACCGACACCGGGGAGCTGTTTTTT. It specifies CASSLGLSQTDTGELFF.

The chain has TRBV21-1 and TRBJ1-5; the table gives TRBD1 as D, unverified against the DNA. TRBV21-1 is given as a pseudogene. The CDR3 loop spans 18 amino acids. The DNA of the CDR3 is TGTGCCAGACCGGGACAGGGGGCTGCGATGTATAGCAATCAGCCCCAGCATTTT. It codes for CARPGQGAAMYSNQPQHF.

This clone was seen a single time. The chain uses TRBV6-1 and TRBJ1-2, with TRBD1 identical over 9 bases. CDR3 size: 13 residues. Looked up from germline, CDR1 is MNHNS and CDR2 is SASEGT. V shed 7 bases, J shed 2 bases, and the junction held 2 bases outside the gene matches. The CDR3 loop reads CASTGQGNYGYTF. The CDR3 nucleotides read TGTGCCAGCACTGGACAGGGGAACTATGGCTACACCTTC.

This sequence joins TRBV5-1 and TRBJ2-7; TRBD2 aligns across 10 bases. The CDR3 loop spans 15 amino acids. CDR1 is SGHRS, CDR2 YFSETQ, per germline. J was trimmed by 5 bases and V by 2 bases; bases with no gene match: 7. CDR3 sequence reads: CASSLAGGLGDEQYF. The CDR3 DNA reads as TGCGCCAGCAGCTTAGCGGGGGGGCTCGGCGACGAGCAGTACTTC. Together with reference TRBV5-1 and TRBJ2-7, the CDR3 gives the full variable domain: KAGVTQTPRYLIKTRGQQVTLSCSPISGHRSVSWYQQTPGQGLQFLFEYFSETQRNKGNFPGRFSGRQFSNSRSEMNVSTLELGDSALYLCASSLAGGLGDEQYFGPGTRLTVT.

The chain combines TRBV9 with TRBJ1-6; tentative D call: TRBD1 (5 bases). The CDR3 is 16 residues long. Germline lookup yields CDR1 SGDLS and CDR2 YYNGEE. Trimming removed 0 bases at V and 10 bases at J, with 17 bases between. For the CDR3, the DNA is TGTGCCAGCAGCGTAGACTTGGGGGGGATGCGGTCACCCCTCCACTTT. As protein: CASSVDLGGMRSPLHF.

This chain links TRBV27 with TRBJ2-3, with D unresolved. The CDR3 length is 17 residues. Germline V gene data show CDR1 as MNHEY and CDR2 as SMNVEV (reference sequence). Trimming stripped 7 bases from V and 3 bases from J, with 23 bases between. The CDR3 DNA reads TGTGCCAGCACCCTAAACCCCCTTTGGACGAGTACAGATACGCAGTATTTT. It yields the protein CASTLNPLWTSTDTQYF.

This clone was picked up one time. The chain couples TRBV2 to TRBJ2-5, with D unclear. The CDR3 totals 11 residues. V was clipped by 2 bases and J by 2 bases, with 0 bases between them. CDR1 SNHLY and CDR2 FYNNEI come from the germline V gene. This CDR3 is CASSEQETQYF. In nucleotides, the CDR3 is TGTGCCAGCAGTGAACAAGAGACCCAGTACTTC.

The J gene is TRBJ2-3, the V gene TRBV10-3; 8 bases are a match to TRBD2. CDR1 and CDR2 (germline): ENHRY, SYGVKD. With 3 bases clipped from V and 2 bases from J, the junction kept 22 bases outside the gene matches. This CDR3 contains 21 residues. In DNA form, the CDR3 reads TGTGCCATCAGTGACCTGGGGACTAGTCACTCACCCCGCAGGGACACAGATACGCAGTATTTT. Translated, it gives CAISDLGTSHSPRRDTDTQYF.

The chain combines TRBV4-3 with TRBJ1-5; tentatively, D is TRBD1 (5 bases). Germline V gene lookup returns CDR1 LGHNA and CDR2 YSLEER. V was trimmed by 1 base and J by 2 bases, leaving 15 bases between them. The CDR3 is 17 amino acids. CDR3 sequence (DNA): TGCGCCAGCAGCCAAGTAAGCGAAGGGGCTGGCAATCAGCCCCAGCATTTT. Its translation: CASSQVSEGAGNQPQHF.

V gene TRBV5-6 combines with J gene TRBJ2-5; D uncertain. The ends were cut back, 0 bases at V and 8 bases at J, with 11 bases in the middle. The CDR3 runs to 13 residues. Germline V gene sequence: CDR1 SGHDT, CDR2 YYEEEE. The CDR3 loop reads CASSLGGGNTQYF. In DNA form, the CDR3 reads TGTGCCAGCAGCTTGGGGGGTGGGAATACCCAGTACTTC.

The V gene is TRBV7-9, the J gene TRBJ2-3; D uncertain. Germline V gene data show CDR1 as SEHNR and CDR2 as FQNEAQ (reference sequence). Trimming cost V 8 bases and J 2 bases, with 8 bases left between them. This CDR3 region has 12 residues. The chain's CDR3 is CASVPDTDTQYF. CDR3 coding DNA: TGTGCCAGCGTGCCTGACACAGATACGCAGTATTTT.

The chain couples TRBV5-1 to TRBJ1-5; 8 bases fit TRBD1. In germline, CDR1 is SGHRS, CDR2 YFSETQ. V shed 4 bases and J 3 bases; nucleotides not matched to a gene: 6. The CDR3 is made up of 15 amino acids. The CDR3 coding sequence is TGCGCCAGCAGCACCGGACAGGGCGACAATCAGCCCCAGCATTTT. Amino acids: CASSTGQGDNQPQHF.

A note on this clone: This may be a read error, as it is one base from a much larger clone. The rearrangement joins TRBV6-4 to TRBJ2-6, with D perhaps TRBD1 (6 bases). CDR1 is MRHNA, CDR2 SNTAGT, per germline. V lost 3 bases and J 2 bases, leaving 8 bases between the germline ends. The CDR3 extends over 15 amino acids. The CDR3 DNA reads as TGTGCCAGCAGTGAAGAGGGGGCTGGGGCCAACGTCCTGACTTTC. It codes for CASSEEGAGANVLTF.

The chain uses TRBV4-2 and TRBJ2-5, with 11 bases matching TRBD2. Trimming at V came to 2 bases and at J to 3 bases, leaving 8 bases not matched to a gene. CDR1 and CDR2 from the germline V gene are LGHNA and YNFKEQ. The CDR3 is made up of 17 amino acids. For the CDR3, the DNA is TGTGCCAGCAGCCAAAGCGTTAGCGGGAGGGCAGAAGAGACCCAGTACTTC. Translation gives CASSQSVSGRAEETQYF.

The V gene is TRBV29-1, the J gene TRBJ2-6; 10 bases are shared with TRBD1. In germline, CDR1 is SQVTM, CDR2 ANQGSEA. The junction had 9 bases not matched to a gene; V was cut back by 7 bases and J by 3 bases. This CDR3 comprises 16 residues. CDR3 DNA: TGCAGCGCCCCTGGGACAGGGGAGGGTGGGGCCAACGTCCTGACTTTC. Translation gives CSAPGTGEGGANVLTF.

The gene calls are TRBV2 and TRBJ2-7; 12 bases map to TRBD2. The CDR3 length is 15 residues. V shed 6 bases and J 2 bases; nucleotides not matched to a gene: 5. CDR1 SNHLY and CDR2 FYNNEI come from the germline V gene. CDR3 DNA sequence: TGTGCCAGCAGCGATAGGACTAGCGGGACCTACGAGCAGTACTTC. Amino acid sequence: CASSDRTSGTYEQYF.

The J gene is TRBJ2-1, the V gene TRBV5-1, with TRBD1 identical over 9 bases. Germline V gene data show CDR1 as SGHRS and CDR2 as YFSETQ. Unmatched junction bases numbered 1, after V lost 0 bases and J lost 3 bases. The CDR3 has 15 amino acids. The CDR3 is CASSLGDRDYNEQFF. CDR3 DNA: TGCGCCAGCAGCTTGGGGGACAGGGACTACAATGAGCAGTTCTTC.

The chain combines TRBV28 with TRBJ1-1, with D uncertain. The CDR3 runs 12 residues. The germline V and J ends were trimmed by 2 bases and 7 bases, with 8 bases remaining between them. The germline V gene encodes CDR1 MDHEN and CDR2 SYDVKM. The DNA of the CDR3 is TGTGCCAGCAGTTTACAGTGGTTTGAAGCTTTCTTT. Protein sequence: CASSLQWFEAFF.

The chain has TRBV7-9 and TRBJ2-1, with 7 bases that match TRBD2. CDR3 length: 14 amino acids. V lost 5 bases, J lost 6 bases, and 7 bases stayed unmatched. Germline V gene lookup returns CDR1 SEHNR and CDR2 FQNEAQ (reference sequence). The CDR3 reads CASSPPGTTNEQFF. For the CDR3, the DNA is TGTGCCAGCAGCCCACCCGGGACTACCAATGAGCAGTTCTTC.

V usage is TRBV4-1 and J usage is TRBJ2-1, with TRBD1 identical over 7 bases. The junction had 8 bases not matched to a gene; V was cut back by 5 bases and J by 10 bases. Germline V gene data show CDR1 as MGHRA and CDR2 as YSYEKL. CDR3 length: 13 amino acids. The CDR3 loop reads CASSEYRGWEQFF. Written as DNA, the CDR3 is TGCGCCAGCAGCGAATACAGGGGCTGGGAGCAGTTCTTC.

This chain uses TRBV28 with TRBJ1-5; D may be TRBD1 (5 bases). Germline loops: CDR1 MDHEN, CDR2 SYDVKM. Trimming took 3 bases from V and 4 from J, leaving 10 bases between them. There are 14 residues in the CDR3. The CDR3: CASSLWGRNQPQHF. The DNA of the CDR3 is TGTGCCAGCAGTTTGTGGGGCAGAAATCAGCCCCAGCATTTT.